A single sample gave rise to the 13 T cell receptor beta chains below, sequenced in a study of T cells in women clearing cervical HPV infection. The repertoire was sequenced with immunoSEQ multiplex PCR; TCRdb's copy has only in-frame clones and lacks some. Across tens of thousands of clones, the top ten clones capture approximately 9.8% of the sample. Sequencing was performed on blood buffy coat. These receptors all come from a woman aged 18 to 75 with a cervical HPV16 infection that either progressed to CIN3+ or cleared (not recorded which).

On this clone: The read stops 3 residues short of the end of the CDR3; the missing end is completed from the germline J gene. This chain connects TRBV6-2 or TRBV6-3 to TRBJ2-1; TRBD1 agrees at 7 bases. The V gene's germline CDR1 is MNHEY and CDR2 SVGEGT. CDR3 length: 14 amino acids. Trimming at V came to 5 bases and at J to 7 bases, leaving 8 bases not matched to a gene. Partial CDR3 DNA: TGTGCCAGCAGTCGAGGGGGCGCCTGGAATGAG. This codes for CASSRGGAWNE. The full CDR3 protein is CASSRGGAWNEQFF.

As regards this clone: The missing CDR3 end, 3 residues past where the read stops, is filled in from the germline J gene. The rearrangement links TRBV18 to TRBJ2-5; D not certain. V was clipped by 4 bases and J by 2 bases, with 5 bases between them. This CDR3 region has 12 residues. Germline V CDR1 and CDR2: KGHSH, LQKENI. The CDR3 bases that were read are TGTGCCAGCTCACTAGATCAAGAGACC. Its protein is CASSLDQET. The full CDR3 is CASSLDQETQYF. The whole variable domain, filled in from reference TRBV18 and TRBJ2-5, reads NAGVMQNPRHLVRRRGQEARLRCSPMKGHSHVYWYRQLPEEGLKFMVYLQKENIIDESGMPKERFSAEFPKEGPSILRIQQVVRGDSAAYFCASSLDQETQYFGPGTRLLVL.

As regards this clone: The sequence runs out 3 residues before the end of the CDR3; the remainder is reconstructed from the germline J gene. V gene TRBV5-1 combines with J gene TRBJ2-5, with 7 bases identical to TRBD1. CDR3 size: 12 residues. Germline CDR1 is SGHRS and CDR2 is YFSETQ. Trimming removed 5 bases from V and 5 bases from J; junction bases left unmatched: 3. CDR3 bases read: TGCGCCAGCAGGGGGACAGCCGAGACC. Its protein product is CASRGTAET. The entire CDR3 protein reads CASRGTAETQYF.

As to this clone: Read sequence stops 3 residues before the CDR3 end, and the germline J gene provides the missing end. The V gene is TRBV5-1, the J gene TRBJ1-3; 7 bases are shared with TRBD1. The CDR3 is 16 residues long. Germline CDR1 SGHRS, CDR2 YFSETQ. The trim removed 4 bases at V and 3 bases at J, leaving 10 bases unmatched. CDR3 region: CASSPTDRDSGNTIYF. CDR3 DNA, as far as it was read: TGCGCCAGCAGCCCAACCGACCGGGACAGTGGAAACACC.

Comments on this clone: The read halts 3 residues ahead of the CDR3 end, with the missing end drawn from the germline J gene. The V call is TRBV30, the J call TRBJ1-6; 11 nucleotides agree with TRBD1. CDR3 length equals 16 residues. From germline, CDR1 is GTSNPN and CDR2 SVGIG (reference sequence). V shed 1 base and J 10 bases; nucleotides not matched to a gene: 9. This chain's CDR3 is CAWSAPGTGGASPLHF. The CDR3 DNA, read in part, is TGTGCCTGGAGTGCCCCCGGGACAGGGGGTGCGTCACCC.

With respect to this clone: The read finishes 3 residues shy of the CDR3 end, and the germline J gene is used to complete it. The chain employs TRBV30 and TRBJ1-6; TRBD1 agrees at 7 bases. This CDR3 spans 12 amino acids. CDR1 GTSNPN and CDR2 SVGIG come from the germline V gene (reference sequence). The sequenced part of the CDR3 DNA is TGTGCCTGCATGCAGGGGGTTCAGTCC. Amino acid sequence: CACMQGVQS. The whole CDR3 protein is CACMQGVQSLHF.

To note about this clone: The read finishes 3 residues shy of the CDR3 end, and the germline J gene is used to complete it. The rearrangement uses TRBV5-1 and TRBJ1-1, with 8 bases matching TRBD1. Looked up from germline, CDR1 is SGHRS and CDR2 is YFSETQ. Germline trimming cut 6 bases from V and 1 base from J; bases unmatched to any gene: 5. The CDR3 has 14 residues. The sequenced CDR3 bases are TGCGCCAGCACCGCCGGGACAGGGAACACTGAA. Translated, it gives CASTAGTGNTE. The whole CDR3 sequence reads CASTAGTGNTEAFF.

Turning to this clone: With the read ending 3 residues before the CDR3 end, the germline J gene is used to fill in that end. The chain combines TRBV14 with TRBJ2-4; TRBD1 matches 8 bases. CDR3 length: 17 amino acids. Trimming at V came to 4 bases and at J to 3 bases, leaving 11 bases not matched to a gene. CDR1 is SGHDN, CDR2 FVKESK, per germline. The chain's CDR3 is CASSPRLDRAGKNIQYF. CDR3 DNA (partial): TGTGCCAGCAGCCCTCGACTGGACAGGGCGGGCAAAAACATT. Together with reference TRBV14 and TRBJ2-4, the CDR3 gives the full variable domain: EAGVTQFPSHSVIEKGQTVTLRCDPISGHDNLYWYRRVMGKEIKFLLHFVKESKQDESGMPNNRFLAERTGGTYSTLKVQPAELEDSGVYFCASSPRLDRAGKNIQYFGAGTRLSVL.

Note on this clone: Read sequence stops 3 residues before the CDR3 end, and the germline J gene provides the missing end. The chain links TRBV5-1 to TRBJ2-2; the D is unclear. V lost 5 bases and J 5 bases, leaving 13 bases between the germline ends. The germline V gene encodes CDR1 SGHRS and CDR2 YFSETQ. The CDR3 is 14 residues long. CDR3 in amino acids: CASSVVARTGELFF. The sequenced part of the CDR3 DNA is TGCGCCAGCAGTGTCGTAGCTCGTACCGGGGAG.

Points on this clone: The CDR3 goes on 3 residues after the read ends, and that part is filled in from the germline J gene. The genes are TRBV19 and TRBJ2-1; D may be TRBD2 (5 bases). Per the germline V gene, CDR1 is LNHDA and CDR2 is SQIVND (reference sequence). This CDR3 has 16 residues. V lost 2 bases and J lost 0, with 11 bases in between. The CDR3 DNA, read in part, is TGTGCCAGTAGTATATATAGCGCGAGCTCCTACAATGAG. This translates into CASSIYSASSYNE. The whole CDR3 protein is CASSIYSASSYNEQFF. Complete variable domain (other parts from reference TRBV19 and TRBJ2-1): DGGITQSPKYLFRKEGQNVTLSCEQNLNHDAMYWYRQDPGQGLRLIYYSQIVNDFQKGDIAEGYSVSREKKESFPLTVTSAQKNPTAFYLCASSIYSASSYNEQFFGPGTRLTVL.

Comments on this clone: Coverage ceases 3 residues before the CDR3 finishes, and the germline J gene fills in the end. This chain links TRBV18 with TRBJ2-7, with 12 bases matching TRBD1. J lost 1 base, V lost 5 bases, and 3 bases had no gene match. The CDR3 runs to 15 residues. Germline assignment: CDR1 KGHSH and CDR2 LQKENI. Incomplete CDR3 DNA: TGTGCCAGCTCATTGGGACAGGGGGCGTCCTACGAG. Amino acid sequence: CASSLGQGASYE. The CDR3, in full, reads CASSLGQGASYEQYF.

With respect to this clone: The CDR3 goes on 3 residues after the read ends, and that part is filled in from the germline J gene. V is TRBV14 and J is TRBJ2-1; no reliable D call. Germline loops: CDR1 SGHDN, CDR2 FVKESK. This CDR3 spans 15 amino acids. The germline V and J ends were trimmed by 1 base and 5 bases, with 12 bases remaining between them. CDR3 loop: CASSQAVRRNNEQFF. The CDR3 DNA, read in part, is TGTGCCAGCAGCCAAGCCGTTAGGCGGAACAATGAG.

As for this clone: The read is 3 residues too short to cover the CDR3 end, so that end is filled in from the germline J gene. The chain couples TRBV20-1 to TRBJ2-3; D is unresolved. Trimming cost V 2 bases and J 4 bases, with 10 bases left between them. The V gene's germline CDR1 is DFQATT and CDR2 SNEGSKA (reference sequence). The CDR3 is 13 amino acids. The CDR3 sequence: CSARPQVSDTQYF. The DNA read from the CDR3 is TGCAGTGCTAGACCTCAGGTGTCAGATACG.